One sample yielded the 25 T cell receptor beta chains listed below, sequenced in a study of T cell changes during pregnancy in multiple sclerosis. Clones were sequenced by immunoSEQ multiplex PCR, and TCRdb holds only the in-frame ones, with some missing. The repertoire has about 36,000 clones, 85% to 90% of them found once; the top ten carry approximately 0.5%. Material: CD4+ T cells from peripheral blood mononuclear cells, obtained in the first trimester of pregnancy. These receptors were obtained from a female donor with multiple sclerosis, enrolled in a pregnancy study.

The chain links TRBV7-8 to TRBJ1-1, with 7 positions matching TRBD1. Looked up from germline, CDR1 is SGHVS and CDR2 is FQNEAQ. The CDR3 sequence is 14 residues long. The J segment lost 1 base and the V segment lost 5 bases, leaving 4 bases of the junction unmatched. CDR3 residues: CASSNRGANTEAFF. The CDR3 coding sequence is TGTGCCAGCAGCAACAGGGGTGCGAACACTGAAGCTTTCTTT.

J is TRBJ1-6 and V is TRBV5-6; 8 nucleotides match TRBD1. Losses at the gene ends were 3 bases for V and 8 bases for J; bases not matched to a gene: 10. The germline V gene has CDR1 SGHDT and CDR2 YYEEEE. This CDR3 comprises 16 residues. The chain's CDR3 is CASSSYSGTGYSPLHF. CDR3 sequence (DNA): TGTGCCAGCAGCTCTTACTCCGGGACAGGTTATTCACCCCTCCACTTT.

The chain joins TRBV7-6 to TRBJ2-7; TRBD1 might be the D (6 bases). Germline V gives CDR1 SGHVS, CDR2 FNYEAQ. V shed 1 base and J shed 2 bases, with 12 bases lying between them. This CDR3 is built from 15 residues. CDR3 sequence reads: CASSLEEGVTYEQYF. The CDR3 coding sequence is TGTGCCAGCAGCTTAGAAGAGGGGGTGACCTACGAGCAGTACTTC.

V and J are TRBV7-2 and TRBJ2-7, with 9 positions matching TRBD2. This CDR3 spans 15 amino acids. Looked up from germline, CDR1 is SGHTA and CDR2 is FQGNSA. V lost 5 bases to trimming and J lost 3 bases; unmatched junction nucleotides: 8. The CDR3 here is CASSESSGEGYEQYF. Here the CDR3 DNA reads TGTGCCAGCAGCGAGTCTAGCGGGGAAGGCTACGAGCAGTACTTC.

DNA for the CDR3: TGTGCCTCGGCGGGGGGGCCAGGGGCCTACAATGAGCAGTTCTTC. This gives the protein CASAGGPGAYNEQFF. V is TRBV9 and J is TRBJ2-1; TRBD2 aligns across 9 bases. In germline, CDR1 is SGDLS, CDR2 YYNGEE. The junction had 10 bases not matched to a gene; V was cut back by 10 bases and J by 2 bases. This CDR3 comprises 15 residues.

The chain recombines TRBV29-1 with TRBJ1-1; unclear D gene. CDR3 length equals 12 residues. The germline gives CDR1 SQVTM, CDR2 ANQGSEA. V gave up 4 bases and J gave up 11 bases, with 17 bases separating them. The CDR3 region is CSVVSAAGGAFF. In DNA form, the CDR3 reads TGCAGCGTTGTTTCCGCCGCGGGAGGCGCTTTCTTT.

V usage is TRBV5-1 and J usage is TRBJ1-5; the D is unclear. CDR1 is SGHRS and CDR2 is YFSETQ in the germline V gene. The CDR3 has 13 residues. The germline V and J ends were trimmed by 5 bases and 1 base, with 7 bases remaining between them. CDR3 nucleotide sequence: TGCGCCAGCAGGAGCGAGAGCAATCAGCCCCAGCATTTT. Protein product: CASRSESNQPQHF. Supplemented by reference TRBV5-1 and TRBJ1-5, the full variable domain reads KAGVTQTPRYLIKTRGQQVTLSCSPISGHRSVSWYQQTPGQGLQFLFEYFSETQRNKGNFPGRFSGRQFSNSRSEMNVSTLELGDSALYLCASRSESNQPQHFGDGTRLSIL.

The genes are TRBV7-2 and TRBJ2-1, with a weak D call TRBD2 (6 bases). Trimming took off 8 bases at V and 2 bases at J, with 16 bases between the two ends. Germline CDR1 SGHTA, CDR2 FQGNSA. CDR3 length: 15 amino acids. In DNA form, the CDR3 reads TGTGCCAGCGGGCGGGTGGGAGGTCCCTACAATGAGCAGTTCTTC. Protein sequence: CASGRVGGPYNEQFF.

The chain couples TRBV6-5 to TRBJ1-2; D is unclear. CDR1 is MNHEY and CDR2 is SVGAGI in the germline V gene. V was shortened by 6 bases and J by 8 bases, with 13 bases between the two germline ends. The CDR3 covers 12 residues. CDR3 sequence reads: CASRSDFRGYTF. The CDR3 DNA follows: TGTGCCAGCAGGTCAGATTTTCGAGGCTACACCTTC.

This chain joins TRBV5-6 and TRBJ1-3; TRBD1 aligns across 8 bases. CDR1 and CDR2 (germline): SGHDT, YYEEEE. Losses at the gene ends were 4 bases for V and 0 bases for J; bases not matched to a gene: 6. This CDR3 spans 16 amino acids. Here the CDR3 reads CASSVQGEPSGNTIYF. The CDR3 DNA sequence: TGTGCCAGCAGCGTACAGGGGGAACCCTCTGGAAACACCATATATTTT.

V is TRBV5-6 and J is TRBJ1-3; weak D call: TRBD1 (5 bases). V shed 0 bases and J shed 0 bases, with 10 bases lying between them. The CDR3 has 16 residues. Looked up from germline, CDR1 is SGHDT and CDR2 is YYEEEE. The CDR3 sequence: CASSLGGTHSGNTIYF. The CDR3 bases are TGTGCCAGCAGCTTGGGGGGCACTCACTCTGGAAACACCATATATTTT. Together with reference TRBV5-6 and TRBJ1-3, the CDR3 gives the full variable domain: DAGVTQSPTHLIKTRGQQVTLRCSPKSGHDTVSWYQQALGQGPQFIFQYYEEEERQRGNFPDRFSGHQFPNYSSELNVNALLLGDSALYLCASSLGGTHSGNTIYFGEGSWLTVV.

This chain connects TRBV4-1 to TRBJ1-2; 9 bases line up with TRBD1. The CDR3 has 18 residues. Per the germline V gene, CDR1 is MGHRA and CDR2 is YSYEKL. With 1 base clipped from V and 0 bases from J, the junction kept 9 bases outside the gene matches. As DNA, the CDR3 is TGCGCCAGCAGCCAAGGGAGGACAGGGGAGTCTGCTAACTATGGCTACACCTTC. As protein: CASSQGRTGESANYGYTF.

The CDR3 sequence is CSVGYYGDTQYF. The CDR3 DNA reads TGCAGCGTGGGTTACTACGGGGATACGCAGTATTTT. The chain uses TRBV29-1 and TRBJ2-3; D is uncertain. The CDR3 runs to 12 residues. CDR1 and CDR2 from the germline V gene are SQVTM and ANQGSEA. Trimming took 6 bases from V and 6 from J, leaving 13 bases between them.

The chain carries TRBV13 and TRBJ1-1, with TRBD1 identical over 8 bases. CDR1 and CDR2 from the germline V gene are PRHDT and FYEKMQ (reference sequence). J gave up 8 bases and V 5 bases, and 7 bases lay outside the gene matches. The CDR3 is 13 residues long. The CDR3 coding sequence is TGTGCCAGCAGCCCAGGACAGGGCCTGGAAGCTTTCTTT. Protein: CASSPGQGLEAFF.

The chain uses TRBV13 and TRBJ2-3; 10 nucleotides align to TRBD2. The CDR3 is 18 residues long. Trimming removed 2 bases from V and 0 bases from J; junction bases left unmatched: 8. Germline-derived CDR1 and CDR2 are PRHDT and FYEKMQ (reference sequence). CDR3 region: CASSLNLAGAPSTDTQYF. CDR3 sequence (DNA): TGTGCCAGCAGCTTAAACCTAGCGGGGGCCCCTAGCACAGATACGCAGTATTTT.

The chain couples TRBV19 to TRBJ2-7; possible D gene TRBD1, 6 bases. The V end was cut by 6 bases, the J end by 2 bases, with 17 bases between. Germline loops: CDR1 LNHDA, CDR2 SQIVND (reference sequence). The CDR3 length is 15 residues. CDR3 bases: TGTGCCAGTAGCCCATCGGGACATCCTGCCTACGAGCAGTACTTC. Encoded protein: CASSPSGHPAYEQYF.

The chain joins TRBV4-2 to TRBJ1-3, with D possibly TRBD1 on 5 matching bases. This CDR3 is built from 15 residues. The V gene's germline CDR1 is LGHNA and CDR2 YNFKEQ. Trimming stripped 1 base from V and 0 bases from J, with 7 bases between. CDR3 DNA sequence: TGTGCCAGCAGCCAAGGGGGCAGCTCTGGAAACACCATATATTTT. Translated, it gives CASSQGGSSGNTIYF.

The chain links TRBV6-6 to TRBJ1-6; TRBD1 matches at 8 bases. Germline V gene lookup returns CDR1 MNHNY and CDR2 SVGAGI (reference sequence). With V trimmed by 6 bases and J by 2 bases, 6 bases remained unmatched. The CDR3 has 16 amino acids. CDR3 amino acids: CASSSPRGPYNSPLHF. CDR3 nucleotides: TGTGCCAGCAGCTCTCCCAGGGGGCCCTATAATTCACCCCTCCACTTT.

This sequence joins TRBV28 and TRBJ2-5; tentative D call: TRBD2 (6 bases). The CDR3 contains 15 residues. Trimming pared 6 bases from V and 5 bases from J, leaving 19 bases between. Looked up from germline, CDR1 is MDHEN and CDR2 is SYDVKM. The CDR3 loop is CASSYLETSGETQYF. The CDR3 nucleotides read TGTGCCAGCAGCTACCTGGAGACTAGTGGGGAGACCCAGTACTTC. The full variable domain, in which reference TRBV28 and TRBJ2-5 provide the parts outside the CDR3, is DVKVTQSSRYLVKRTGEKVFLECVQDMDHENMFWYRQDPGLGLRLIYFSYDVKMKEKGDIPEGYSVSREKKERFSLILESASTNQTSMYLCASSYLETSGETQYFGPGTRLLVL.

V is TRBV28 and J is TRBJ1-4, with a weak D call TRBD1 (5 bases). This CDR3 has 15 amino acids. The V end was cut by 7 bases, the J end by 8 bases, with 20 bases between. Per germline, CDR1 MDHEN and CDR2 SYDVKM. CDR3 loop: CASKERGGLWEKLFF. The CDR3 DNA follows: TGTGCCAGCAAGGAAAGGGGTGGTCTGTGGGAAAAACTGTTTTTT.

This chain uses TRBV28 with TRBJ1-6, with TRBD1 matching 8 bases. CDR3 length: 14 amino acids. The germline gives CDR1 MDHEN, CDR2 SYDVKM. V trimming: 4 bases; J trimming: 8 bases; junction bases outside the gene matches: 4. This chain's CDR3 is CASSSAGGYSPLHF. The CDR3 DNA sequence: TGTGCCAGCAGTTCCGCAGGGGGCTATTCACCCCTCCACTTT.

The V and J genes are TRBV28 and TRBJ2-5; D may be TRBD1 (5 bases). Per germline, CDR1 MDHEN and CDR2 SYDVKM. Trimming shortened V by 3 bases and J by 9 bases, and 11 bases separated the two germline ends. The CDR3 runs to 12 residues. CDR3 in amino acids: CASSLLQDPQYF. The CDR3 DNA reads as TGTGCCAGCAGTTTGTTACAGGATCCCCAGTACTTC.

The rearrangement uses TRBV6-6 and TRBJ2-3, with 7 bases matching TRBD2. Germline V gene lookup returns CDR1 MNHNY and CDR2 SVGAGI (reference sequence). V lost 6 bases and J lost 1; bases outside the gene matches: 7. This CDR3 has 15 residues. CDR3 in DNA: TGTGCCAGCAGCCTCTACAGCGGGGGCACAGATACGCAGTATTTT. It specifies CASSLYSGGTDTQYF.

This clone was observed once. The V gene is TRBV27, the J gene TRBJ1-6; D possibly corresponds to TRBD1 (5 bases). Trimming removed 3 bases from V and 7 bases from J, with 25 bases in between. The CDR3 sequence is 19 residues long. Germline-derived CDR1 and CDR2 are MNHEY and SMNVEV (reference sequence). The CDR3 loop is CASSFIDSLIGITNSPLHF. The CDR3 DNA reads as TGTGCCAGCAGTTTCATCGACAGTCTGATTGGTATAACCAATTCACCCCTCCACTTT.

This chain connects TRBV18 to TRBJ2-7; TRBD2 is a possible D gene (6 bases). The germline CDR1 and CDR2 sequences are KGHSH and LQKENI. The CDR3 sequence is 14 residues long. With 2 bases removed from V and 5 bases from J, the gap between germline ends came to 13 bases. CDR3 sequence reads: CASSPVGGQNEQYF. The CDR3 coding sequence is TGTGCCAGCTCACCAGTGGGGGGTCAGAACGAGCAGTACTTC.